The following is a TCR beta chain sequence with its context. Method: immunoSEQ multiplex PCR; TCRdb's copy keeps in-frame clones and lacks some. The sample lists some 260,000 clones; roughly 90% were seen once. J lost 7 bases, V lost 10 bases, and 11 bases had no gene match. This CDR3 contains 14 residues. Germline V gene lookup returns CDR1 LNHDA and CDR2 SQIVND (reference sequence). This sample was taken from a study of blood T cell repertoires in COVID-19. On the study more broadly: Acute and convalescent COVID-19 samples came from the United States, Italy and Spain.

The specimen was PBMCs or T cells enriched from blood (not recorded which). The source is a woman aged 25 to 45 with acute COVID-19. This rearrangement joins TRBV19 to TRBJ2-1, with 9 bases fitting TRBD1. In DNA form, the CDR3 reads TGTGCCACCTCGGGACAGGGATCTGGGAATGAGCAGTTCTTC. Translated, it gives CATSGQGSGNEQFF. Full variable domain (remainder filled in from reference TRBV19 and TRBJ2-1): DGGITQSPKYLFRKEGQNVTLSCEQNLNHDAMYWYRQDPGQGLRLIYYSQIVNDFQKGDIAEGYSVSREKKESFPLTVTSAQKNPTAFYLCATSGQGSGNEQFFGPGTRLTVL.